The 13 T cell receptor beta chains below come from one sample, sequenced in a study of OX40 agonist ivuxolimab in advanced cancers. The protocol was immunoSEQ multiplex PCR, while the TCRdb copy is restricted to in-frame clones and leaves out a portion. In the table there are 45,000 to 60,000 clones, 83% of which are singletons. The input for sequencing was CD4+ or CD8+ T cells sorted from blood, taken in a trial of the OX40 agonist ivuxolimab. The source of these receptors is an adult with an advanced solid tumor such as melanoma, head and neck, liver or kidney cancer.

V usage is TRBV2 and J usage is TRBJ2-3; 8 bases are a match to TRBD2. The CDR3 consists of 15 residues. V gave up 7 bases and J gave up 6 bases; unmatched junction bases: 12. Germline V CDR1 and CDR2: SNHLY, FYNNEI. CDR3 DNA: TGTGCCAGCACCGAATGGGGGACTAGATCGGATACGCAGTATTTT. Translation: CASTEWGTRSDTQYF.

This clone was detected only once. The CDR3 coding sequence is TGTGCCAGCAGCTTAGGTGGGACAGGGTCCAATGAGCAGTTCTTC. Encoded protein: CASSLGGTGSNEQFF. The rearrangement joins TRBV7-8 to TRBJ2-1; 9 bases line up with TRBD1. Germline CDR1 SGHVS, CDR2 FQNEAQ. Losses at the gene ends were 1 base for V and 6 bases for J; bases not matched to a gene: 4. The CDR3 loop spans 15 amino acids.

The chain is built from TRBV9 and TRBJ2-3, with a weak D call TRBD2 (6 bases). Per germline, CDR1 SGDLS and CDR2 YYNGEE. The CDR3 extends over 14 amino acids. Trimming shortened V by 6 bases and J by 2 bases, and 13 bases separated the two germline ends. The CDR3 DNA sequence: TGTGCCAGCAACACTCCGGGGGACACAGATACGCAGTATTTT. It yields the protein CASNTPGDTDTQYF. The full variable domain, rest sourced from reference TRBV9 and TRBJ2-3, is DSGVTQTPKHLITATGQRVTLRCSPRSGDLSVYWYQQSLDQGLQFLIQYYNGEERAKGNILERFSAQQFPDLHSELNLSSLELGDSALYFCASNTPGDTDTQYFGPGTRLTVL.

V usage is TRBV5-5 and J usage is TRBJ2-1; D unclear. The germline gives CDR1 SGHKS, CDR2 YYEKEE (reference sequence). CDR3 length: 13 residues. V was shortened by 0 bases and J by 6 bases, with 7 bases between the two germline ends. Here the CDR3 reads CASSLVATNEQFF. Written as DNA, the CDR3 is TGTGCCAGCAGCTTGGTGGCTACCAATGAGCAGTTCTTC.

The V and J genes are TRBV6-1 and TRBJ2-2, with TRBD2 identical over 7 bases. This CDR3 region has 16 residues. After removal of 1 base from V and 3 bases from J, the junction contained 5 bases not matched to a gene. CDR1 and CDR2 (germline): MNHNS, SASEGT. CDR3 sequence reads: CASSEVSRGDTGELFF. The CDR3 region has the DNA TGTGCCAGCAGTGAAGTTTCTCGGGGGGACACCGGGGAGCTGTTTTTT.

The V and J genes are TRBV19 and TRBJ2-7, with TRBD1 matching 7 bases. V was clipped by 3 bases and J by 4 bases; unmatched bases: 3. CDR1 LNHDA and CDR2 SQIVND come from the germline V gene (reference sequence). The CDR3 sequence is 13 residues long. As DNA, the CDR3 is TGTGCCAGTAGTATGCGACAGGGATACGAGCAGTACTTC. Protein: CASSMRQGYEQYF.

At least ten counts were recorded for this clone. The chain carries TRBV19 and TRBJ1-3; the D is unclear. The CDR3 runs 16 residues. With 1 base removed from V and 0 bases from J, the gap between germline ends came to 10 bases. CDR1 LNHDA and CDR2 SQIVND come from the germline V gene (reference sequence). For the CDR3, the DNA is TGTGCCAGTAGTATAGCGGACTTTTACTCTGGAAACACCATATATTTT. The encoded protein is CASSIADFYSGNTIYF.

CDR3 DNA sequence: TGCAGCGTTCCAGCCACTAGCGGGAGGGCCGGCACCGGGGAGCTGTTTTTT. The encoded protein is CSVPATSGRAGTGELFF. This chain joins TRBV29-1 and TRBJ2-2; 13 positions agree with TRBD2. CDR1 and CDR2 (germline): SQVTM, ANQGSEA. CDR3 size: 17 residues. With 5 bases clipped from V and 4 bases from J, the junction kept 10 bases outside the gene matches.

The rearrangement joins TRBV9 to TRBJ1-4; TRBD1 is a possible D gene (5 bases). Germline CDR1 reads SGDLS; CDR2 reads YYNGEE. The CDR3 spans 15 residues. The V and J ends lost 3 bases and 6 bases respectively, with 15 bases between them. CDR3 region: CASSGRSGSYEKLFF. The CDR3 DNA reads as TGTGCCAGCAGCGGGCGGTCAGGGAGCTATGAAAAACTGTTTTTT.

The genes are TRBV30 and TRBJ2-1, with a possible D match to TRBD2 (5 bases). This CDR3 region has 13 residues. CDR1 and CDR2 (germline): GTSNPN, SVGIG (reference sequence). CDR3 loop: CARTRANYNEQFF. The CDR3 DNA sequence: TGTGCAAGGACGAGGGCTAACTACAATGAGCAGTTCTTC. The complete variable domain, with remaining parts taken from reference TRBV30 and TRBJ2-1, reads SQTIHQWPATLVQPVGSPLSLECTVEGTSNPNLYWYRQAAGRGLQLLFYSVGIGQISSEVPQNLSASRPQDRQFILSSKKLLLSDSGFYLCARTRANYNEQFFGPGTRLTVL.

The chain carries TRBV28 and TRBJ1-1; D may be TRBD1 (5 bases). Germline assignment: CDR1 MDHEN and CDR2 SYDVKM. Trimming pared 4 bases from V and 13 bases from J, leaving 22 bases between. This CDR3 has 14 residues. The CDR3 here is CASSSQLGGVKLFF. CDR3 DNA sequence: TGTGCCAGCAGTTCCCAACTGGGAGGGGTGAAGCTTTTCTTT. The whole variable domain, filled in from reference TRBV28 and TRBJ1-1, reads DVKVTQSSRYLVKRTGEKVFLECVQDMDHENMFWYRQDPGLGLRLIYFSYDVKMKEKGDIPEGYSVSREKKERFSLILESASTNQTSMYLCASSSQLGGVKLFFGQGTRLTVV.

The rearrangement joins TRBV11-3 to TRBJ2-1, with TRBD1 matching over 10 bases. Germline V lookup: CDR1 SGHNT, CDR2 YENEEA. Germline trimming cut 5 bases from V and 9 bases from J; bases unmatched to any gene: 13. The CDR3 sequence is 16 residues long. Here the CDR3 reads CASSLAPGQGIGEQFF. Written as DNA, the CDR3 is TGTGCCAGCAGCCTTGCACCGGGACAGGGGATCGGTGAGCAGTTCTTC.

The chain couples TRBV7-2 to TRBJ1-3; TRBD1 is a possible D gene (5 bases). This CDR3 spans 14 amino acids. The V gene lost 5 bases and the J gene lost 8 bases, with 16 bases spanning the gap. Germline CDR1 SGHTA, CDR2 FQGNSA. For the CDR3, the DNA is TGTGCCAGCAGCCCCTCAGGGATCCGTGACACCATATATTTT. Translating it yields CASSPSGIRDTIYF.